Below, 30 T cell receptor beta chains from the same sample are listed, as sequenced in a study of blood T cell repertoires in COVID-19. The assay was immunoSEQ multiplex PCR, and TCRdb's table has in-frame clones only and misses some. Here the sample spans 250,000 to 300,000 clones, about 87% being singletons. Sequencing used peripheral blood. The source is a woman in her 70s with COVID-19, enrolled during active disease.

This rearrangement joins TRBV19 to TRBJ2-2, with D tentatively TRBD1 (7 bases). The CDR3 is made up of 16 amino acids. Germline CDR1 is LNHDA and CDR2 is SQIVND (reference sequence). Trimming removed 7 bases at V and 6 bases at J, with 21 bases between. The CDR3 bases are TGTGCCAGTAACGTTCGAAACGGAGGGGGCTCCGGGGAGCTGTTTTTT. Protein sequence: CASNVRNGGGSGELFF.

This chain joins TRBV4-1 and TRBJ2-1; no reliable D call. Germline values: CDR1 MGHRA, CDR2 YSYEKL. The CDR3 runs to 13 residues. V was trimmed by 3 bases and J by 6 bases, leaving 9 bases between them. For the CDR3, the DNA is TGCGCCAGCAGCCAGCACTTTTTCAATGAGCAGTTCTTC. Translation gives CASSQHFFNEQFF.

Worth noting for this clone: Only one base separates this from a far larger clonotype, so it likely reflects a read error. The CDR3 region has the DNA TGTGCCAGCAGCCAAGATGGGAGCGCCGAGCAGTACTTC. Translating gives CASSQDGSAEQYF. The gene calls are TRBV9 and TRBJ2-7, with TRBD2 as a possible D gene (5 bases). Germline V gene lookup returns CDR1 SGDLS and CDR2 YYNGEE. The CDR3 extends over 13 amino acids. Trimming took 4 bases from V and 6 from J, leaving 14 bases between them.

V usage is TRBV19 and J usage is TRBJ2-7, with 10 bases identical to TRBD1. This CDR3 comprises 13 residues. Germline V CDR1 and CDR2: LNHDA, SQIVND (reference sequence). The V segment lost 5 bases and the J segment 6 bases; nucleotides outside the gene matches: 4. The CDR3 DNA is TGTGCCAGTAGTGCAGGACAGGGGGGCGAGCAGTACTTC. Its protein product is CASSAGQGGEQYF.

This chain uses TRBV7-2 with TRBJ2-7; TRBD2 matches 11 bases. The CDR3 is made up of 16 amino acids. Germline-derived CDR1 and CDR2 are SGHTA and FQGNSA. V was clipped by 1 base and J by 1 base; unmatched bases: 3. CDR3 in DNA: TGTGCCAGCAGCTTAGTAGGGACTAGCGGTTCCTACGAGCAGTACTTC. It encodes CASSLVGTSGSYEQYF.

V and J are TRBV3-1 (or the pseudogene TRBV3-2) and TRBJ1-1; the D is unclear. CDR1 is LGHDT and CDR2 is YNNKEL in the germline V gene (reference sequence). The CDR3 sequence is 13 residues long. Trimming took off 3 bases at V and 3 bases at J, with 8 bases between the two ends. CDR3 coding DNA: TGTGCCAGCAGCCAGCGGGCCTACACTGAAGCTTTCTTT. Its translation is CASSQRAYTEAFF.

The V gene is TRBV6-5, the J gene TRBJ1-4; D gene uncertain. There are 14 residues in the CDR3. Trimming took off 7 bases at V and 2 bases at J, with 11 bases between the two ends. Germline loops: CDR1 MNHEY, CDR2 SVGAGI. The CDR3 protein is CASKTGGTNEKLFF. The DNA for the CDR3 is TGTGCCAGCAAAACGGGAGGGACTAATGAAAAACTGTTTTTT.

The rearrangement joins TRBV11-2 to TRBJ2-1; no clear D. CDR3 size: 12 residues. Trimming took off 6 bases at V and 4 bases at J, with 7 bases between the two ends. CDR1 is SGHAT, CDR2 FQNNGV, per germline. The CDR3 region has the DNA TGTGCCAGCAGAAACAATTACAATGAGCAGTTCTTC. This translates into CASRNNYNEQFF.

The DNA for the CDR3 is TGCGCCAGCAGCCAAGGCCATTTTCTGTTTCGGGGTCGCAATCAGCCCCAGCATTTT. It is translated as CASSQGHFLFRGRNQPQHF. The chain links TRBV4-1 to TRBJ1-5; D unresolved. V was clipped by 1 base and J by 2 bases, with 21 bases between them. This CDR3 has 19 residues. Germline-derived CDR1 and CDR2 are MGHRA and YSYEKL.

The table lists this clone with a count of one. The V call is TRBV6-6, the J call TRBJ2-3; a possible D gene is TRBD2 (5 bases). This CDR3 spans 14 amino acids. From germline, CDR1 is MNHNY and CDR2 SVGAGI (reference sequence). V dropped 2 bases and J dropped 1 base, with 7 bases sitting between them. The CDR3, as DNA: TGTGCCAGCAGTTACCGGACTGGCACAGATACGCAGTATTTT. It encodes CASSYRTGTDTQYF.

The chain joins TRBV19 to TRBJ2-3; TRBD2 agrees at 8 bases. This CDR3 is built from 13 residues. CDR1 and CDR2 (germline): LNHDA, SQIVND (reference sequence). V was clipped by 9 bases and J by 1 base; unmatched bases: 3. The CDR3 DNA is TGTGCCAGCAAAGCGGGAGGCACAGATACGCAGTATTTT. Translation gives CASKAGGTDTQYF. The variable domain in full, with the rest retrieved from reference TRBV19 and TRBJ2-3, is DGGITQSPKYLFRKEGQNVTLSCEQNLNHDAMYWYRQDPGQGLRLIYYSQIVNDFQKGDIAEGYSVSREKKESFPLTVTSAQKNPTAFYLCASKAGGTDTQYFGPGTRLTVL.

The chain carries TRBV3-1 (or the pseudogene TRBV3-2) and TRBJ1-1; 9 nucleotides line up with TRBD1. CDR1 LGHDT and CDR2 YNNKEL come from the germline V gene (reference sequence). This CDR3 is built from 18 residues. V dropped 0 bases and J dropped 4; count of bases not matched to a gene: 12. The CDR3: CASSQEVTGGICTTEAFF. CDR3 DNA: TGTGCCAGCAGCCAAGAAGTAACAGGGGGCATCTGCACCACTGAAGCTTTCTTT.

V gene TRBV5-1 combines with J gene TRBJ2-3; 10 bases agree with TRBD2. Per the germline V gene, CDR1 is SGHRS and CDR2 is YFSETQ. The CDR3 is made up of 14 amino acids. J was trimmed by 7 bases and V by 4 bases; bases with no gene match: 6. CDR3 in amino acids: CASSGGLAAHTQYF. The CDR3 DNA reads TGCGCCAGCAGCGGCGGACTAGCGGCCCATACGCAGTATTTT.

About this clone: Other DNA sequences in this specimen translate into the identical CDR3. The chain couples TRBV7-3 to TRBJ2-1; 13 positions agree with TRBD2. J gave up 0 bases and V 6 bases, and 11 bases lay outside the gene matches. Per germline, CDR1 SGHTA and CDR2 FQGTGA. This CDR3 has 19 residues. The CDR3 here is CASSPVPTSGRSSYNEQFF. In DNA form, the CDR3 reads TGTGCCAGCAGTCCCGTTCCGACTAGCGGGAGGAGCTCCTACAATGAGCAGTTCTTC.

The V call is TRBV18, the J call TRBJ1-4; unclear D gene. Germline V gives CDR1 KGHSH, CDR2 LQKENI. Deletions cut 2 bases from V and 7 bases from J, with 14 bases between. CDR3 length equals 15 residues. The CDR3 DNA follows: TGTGCCAGCTCACCAAGGGAGGCTTATGGTGAAAAACTGTTTTTT. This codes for CASSPREAYGEKLFF.

The CDR3 bases are TGCAGCGTCCGGGACAGGGGGGATGAGCAGTTCTTC. It translates to CSVRDRGDEQFF. The V and J genes are TRBV29-1 and TRBJ2-1; 11 nucleotides agree with TRBD1. The CDR3 spans 12 residues. Germline trimming cut 6 bases from V and 8 bases from J; bases unmatched to any gene: 3. Germline V gene sequence: CDR1 SQVTM, CDR2 ANQGSEA.

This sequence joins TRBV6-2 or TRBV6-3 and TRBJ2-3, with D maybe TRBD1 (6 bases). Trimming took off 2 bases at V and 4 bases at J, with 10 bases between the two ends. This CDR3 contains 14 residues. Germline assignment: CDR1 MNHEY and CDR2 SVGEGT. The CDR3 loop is CASSYAGDPDTQYF. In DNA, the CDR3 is TGTGCCAGCAGTTACGCAGGGGACCCAGATACGCAGTATTTT.

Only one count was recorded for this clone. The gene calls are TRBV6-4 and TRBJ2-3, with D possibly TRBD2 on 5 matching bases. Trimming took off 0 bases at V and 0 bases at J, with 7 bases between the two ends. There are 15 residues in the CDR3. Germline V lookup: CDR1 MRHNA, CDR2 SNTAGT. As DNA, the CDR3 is TGTGCCAGCAGTGACTCGGCGGGTAGCACAGATACGCAGTATTTT. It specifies CASSDSAGSTDTQYF.

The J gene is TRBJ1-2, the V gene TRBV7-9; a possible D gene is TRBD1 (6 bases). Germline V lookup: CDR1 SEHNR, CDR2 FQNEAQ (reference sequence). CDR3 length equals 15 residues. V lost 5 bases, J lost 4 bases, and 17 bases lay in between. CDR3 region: CASSPIQGWGYGYTF. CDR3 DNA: TGTGCCAGCAGCCCCATACAGGGTTGGGGCTATGGCTACACCTTC. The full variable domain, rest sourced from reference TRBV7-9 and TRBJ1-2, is DTGVSQNPRHKITKRGQNVTFRCDPISEHNRLYWYRQTLGQGPEFLTYFQNEAQLEKSRLLSDRFSAERPKGSFSTLEIQRTEQGDSAMYLCASSPIQGWGYGYTFGSGTRLTVV.

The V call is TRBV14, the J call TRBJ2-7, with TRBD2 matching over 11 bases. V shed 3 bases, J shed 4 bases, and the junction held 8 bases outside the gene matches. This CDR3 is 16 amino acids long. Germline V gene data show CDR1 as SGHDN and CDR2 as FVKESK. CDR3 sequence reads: CASSQFSGRAYYEQYF. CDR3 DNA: TGTGCCAGCAGCCAGTTTAGCGGGAGGGCCTATTACGAGCAGTACTTC.

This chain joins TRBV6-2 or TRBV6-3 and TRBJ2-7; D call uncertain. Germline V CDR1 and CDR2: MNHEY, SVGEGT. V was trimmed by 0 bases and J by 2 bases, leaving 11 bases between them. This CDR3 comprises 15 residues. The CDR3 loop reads CASSYSSPIAYEQYF. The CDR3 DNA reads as TGTGCCAGCAGTTACTCGAGCCCCATTGCCTACGAGCAGTACTTC.

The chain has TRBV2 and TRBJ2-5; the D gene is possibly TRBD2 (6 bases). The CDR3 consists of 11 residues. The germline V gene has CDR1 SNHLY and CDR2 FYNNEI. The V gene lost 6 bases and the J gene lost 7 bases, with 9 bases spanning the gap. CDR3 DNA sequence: TGTGCCAGCAGACAGGAGGGGACCCAGTACTTC. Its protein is CASRQEGTQYF.

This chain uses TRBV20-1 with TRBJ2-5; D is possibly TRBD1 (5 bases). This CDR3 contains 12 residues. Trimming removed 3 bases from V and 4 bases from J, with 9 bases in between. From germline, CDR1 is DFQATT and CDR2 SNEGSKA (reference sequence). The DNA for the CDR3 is TGCAGTGCTAGTTCAGGGCCAGAGACCCAGTACTTC. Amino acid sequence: CSASSGPETQYF.

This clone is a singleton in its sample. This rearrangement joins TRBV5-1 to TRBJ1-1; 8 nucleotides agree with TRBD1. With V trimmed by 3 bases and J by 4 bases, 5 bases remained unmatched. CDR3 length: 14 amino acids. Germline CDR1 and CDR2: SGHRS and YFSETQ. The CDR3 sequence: CASSSTGEGTEAFF. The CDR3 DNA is TGCGCCAGCAGCTCGACAGGGGAGGGCACTGAAGCTTTCTTT.

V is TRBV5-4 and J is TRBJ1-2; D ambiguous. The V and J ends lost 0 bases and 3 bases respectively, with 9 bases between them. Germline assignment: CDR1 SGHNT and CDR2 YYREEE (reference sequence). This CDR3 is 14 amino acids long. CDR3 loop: CASSLGRVDYGYTF. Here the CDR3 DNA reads TGTGCCAGCAGCTTGGGGAGGGTGGACTATGGCTACACCTTC.

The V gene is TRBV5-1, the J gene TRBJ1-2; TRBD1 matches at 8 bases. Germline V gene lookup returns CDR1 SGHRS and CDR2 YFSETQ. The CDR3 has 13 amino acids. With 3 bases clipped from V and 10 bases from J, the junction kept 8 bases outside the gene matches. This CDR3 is CASSSRTGPDYTF. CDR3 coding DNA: TGCGCCAGCAGCTCAAGGACAGGGCCGGACTACACCTTC.

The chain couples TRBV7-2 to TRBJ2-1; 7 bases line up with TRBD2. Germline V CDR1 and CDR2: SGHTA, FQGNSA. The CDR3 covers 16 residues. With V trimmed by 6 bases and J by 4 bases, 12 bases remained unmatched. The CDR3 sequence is CASSLSGPIRYNEQFF. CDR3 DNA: TGTGCCAGCAGTCTTAGCGGGCCTATTCGATACAATGAGCAGTTCTTC. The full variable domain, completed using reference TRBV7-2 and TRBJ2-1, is GAGVSQSPSNKVTEKGKDVELRCDPISGHTALYWYRQSLGQGLEFLIYFQGNSAPDKSGLPSDRFSAERTGGSVSTLTIQRTQQEDSAVYLCASSLSGPIRYNEQFFGPGTRLTVL.

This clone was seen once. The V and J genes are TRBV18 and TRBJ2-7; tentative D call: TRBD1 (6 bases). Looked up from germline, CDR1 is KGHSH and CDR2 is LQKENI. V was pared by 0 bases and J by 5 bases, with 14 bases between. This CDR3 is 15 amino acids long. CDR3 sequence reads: CASSPPRPGVHEQYF. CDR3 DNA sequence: TGTGCCAGCTCACCACCGAGGCCAGGGGTCCACGAGCAGTACTTC.

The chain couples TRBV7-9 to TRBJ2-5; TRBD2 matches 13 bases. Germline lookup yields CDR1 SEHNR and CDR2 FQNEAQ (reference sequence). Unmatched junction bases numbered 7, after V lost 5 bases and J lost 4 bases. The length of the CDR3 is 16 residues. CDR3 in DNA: TGTGCCAGCAGCCATTCAGGACTAGCGGGGGCAGAGACCCAGTACTTC. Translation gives CASSHSGLAGAETQYF.

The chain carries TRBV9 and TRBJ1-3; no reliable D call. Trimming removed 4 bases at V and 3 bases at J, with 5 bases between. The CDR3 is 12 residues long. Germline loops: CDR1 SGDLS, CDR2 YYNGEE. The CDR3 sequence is CASSPFGNTIYF. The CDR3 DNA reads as TGTGCCAGCAGCCCCTTTGGAAACACCATATATTTT.